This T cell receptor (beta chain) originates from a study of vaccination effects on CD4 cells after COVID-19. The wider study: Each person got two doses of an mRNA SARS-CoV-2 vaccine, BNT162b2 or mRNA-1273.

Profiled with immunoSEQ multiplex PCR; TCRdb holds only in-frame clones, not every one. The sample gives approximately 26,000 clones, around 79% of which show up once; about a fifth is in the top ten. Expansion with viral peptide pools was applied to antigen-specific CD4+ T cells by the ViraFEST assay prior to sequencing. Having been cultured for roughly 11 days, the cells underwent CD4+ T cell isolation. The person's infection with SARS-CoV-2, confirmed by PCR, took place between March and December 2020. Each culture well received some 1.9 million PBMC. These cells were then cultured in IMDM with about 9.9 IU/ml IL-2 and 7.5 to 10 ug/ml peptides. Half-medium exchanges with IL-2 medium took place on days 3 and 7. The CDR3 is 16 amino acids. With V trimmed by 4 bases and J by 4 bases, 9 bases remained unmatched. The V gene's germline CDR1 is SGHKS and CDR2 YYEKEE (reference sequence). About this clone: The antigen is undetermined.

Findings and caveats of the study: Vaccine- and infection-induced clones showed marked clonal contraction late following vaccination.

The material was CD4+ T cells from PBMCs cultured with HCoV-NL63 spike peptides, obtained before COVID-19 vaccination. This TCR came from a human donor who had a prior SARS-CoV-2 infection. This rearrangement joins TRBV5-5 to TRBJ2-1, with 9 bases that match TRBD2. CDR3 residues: CASSRILAGAYNEQFF. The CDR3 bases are TGTGCCAGCAGCCGTATACTAGCGGGCGCTTACAATGAGCAGTTCTTC.